What follows are 18 T cell receptor beta chains derived from one specimen sequenced in a study of blood T cell repertoires in COVID-19. Clones were read by immunoSEQ multiplex PCR, and TCRdb kept only the in-frame ones, dropping some. The data contain more than 250,000 clones, 80% to 90% of them seen just once; the ten biggest clones take up roughly 2%. The sequencing sample was made of PBMCs or T cells enriched from blood (not recorded which). Receptors were obtained from a man aged 30 to 45 who had recovered from COVID-19.

The chain employs TRBV9 and TRBJ1-3; D is unresolved. This CDR3 comprises 15 residues. CDR1 is SGDLS, CDR2 YYNGEE, per germline. V lost 4 bases and J lost 0, with 11 bases in between. The CDR3 loop is CASSTIPDSGNTIYF. The CDR3 DNA reads TGTGCCAGCAGCACTATCCCTGACTCTGGAAACACCATATATTTT. Using reference TRBV9 and TRBJ1-3 for the parts outside the CDR3, the full variable domain is DSGVTQTPKHLITATGQRVTLRCSPRSGDLSVYWYQQSLDQGLQFLIQYYNGEERAKGNILERFSAQQFPDLHSELNLSSLELGDSALYFCASSTIPDSGNTIYFGEGSWLTVV.

The chain is built from TRBV6-6 and TRBJ1-1; no clear D. CDR1 and CDR2 (germline): MNHNY, SVGAGI (reference sequence). This CDR3 comprises 13 residues. V lost 1 base and J lost 8, with 11 bases in between. The CDR3 region is CASSYLLRAEAFF. The CDR3 nucleotides are TGTGCCAGCAGTTACTTATTGCGGGCGGAAGCTTTCTTT.

The chain is built from TRBV3-1 (or the pseudogene TRBV3-2) and TRBJ2-1; D perhaps matches TRBD2 (5 bases). Trimming took off 0 bases at V and 2 bases at J, with 14 bases between the two ends. The CDR3 loop spans 17 amino acids. The germline V gene has CDR1 LGHDT and CDR2 YNNKEL (reference sequence). CDR3 loop: CASSQDRADATYNEQFF. In nucleotides, the CDR3 is TGTGCCAGCAGCCAAGACAGAGCGGATGCAACCTACAATGAGCAGTTCTTC.

CDR3 in DNA: TGTGCCAGCAGCGTAAGCATACAGGGGGGGACGAGTTCACCCCTCCACTTT. As protein: CASSVSIQGGTSSPLHF. The chain is built from TRBV9 and TRBJ1-6; TRBD1 agrees at 8 bases. CDR1 and CDR2 from the germline V gene are SGDLS and YYNGEE. The CDR3 loop spans 17 amino acids. J lost 9 bases, V lost 1 base, and 12 bases had no gene match.

The chain combines TRBV7-2 with TRBJ2-7; 7 bases match TRBD2. CDR3 length equals 16 residues. Germline loops: CDR1 SGHTA, CDR2 FQGNSA. Trimming took 6 bases from V and 5 from J; bases not matched to a gene: 16. The CDR3: CASRRSGAGTSHEQYF. CDR3 coding DNA: TGTGCCAGCAGGCGAAGCGGGGCCGGGACGTCTCACGAGCAGTACTTC.

CDR3 DNA sequence: TGTGCCAGCAGCAGGGACAGGGGGTATCAAGCTTTCTTT. Protein product: CASSRDRGYQAFF. This chain connects TRBV7-2 to TRBJ1-1; 11 positions agree with TRBD1. The CDR3 covers 13 residues. Germline V lookup: CDR1 SGHTA, CDR2 FQGNSA. Losses at the gene ends were 5 bases for V and 9 bases for J; bases not matched to a gene: 5.

The chain links TRBV30 to TRBJ2-2; no definite D call. Germline CDR1 GTSNPN, CDR2 SVGIG (reference sequence). This CDR3 is 12 amino acids long. Trimming stripped 2 bases from V and 7 bases from J, with 8 bases between. The CDR3 bases are TGTGCCTGGAGTCCTCCGTTCGGGGAGCTGTTTTTT. It encodes CAWSPPFGELFF.

For this clone: In the same sample, other DNA sequences code for this CDR3. The chain has TRBV30 and TRBJ1-2; 9 bases agree with TRBD1. The germline gives CDR1 GTSNPN, CDR2 SVGIG (reference sequence). The length of the CDR3 is 13 residues. The trim removed 0 bases at V and 7 bases at J, leaving 3 bases unmatched. CDR3 amino acids: CAWSVQGAGGYTF. CDR3 coding DNA: TGTGCCTGGAGTGTACAGGGGGCCGGTGGCTACACCTTC.

This clone has more than one count but fewer than ten. This sequence joins TRBV3-1 (or the pseudogene TRBV3-2) and TRBJ1-1; weak D call: TRBD1 (5 bases). Looked up from germline, CDR1 is LGHDT and CDR2 is YNNKEL (reference sequence). Deletions cut 1 base from V and 3 bases from J, with 12 bases between. This CDR3 has 15 residues. The CDR3 DNA reads TGTGCCAGCAGCCAAGCAGCGGGGGGACACACTGAAGCTTTCTTT. Amino acids: CASSQAAGGHTEAFF.

The chain carries TRBV5-1 and TRBJ2-1; TRBD1 agrees at 10 bases. The CDR3 sequence is 17 residues long. After removal of 4 bases from V and 3 bases from J, the junction contained 10 bases not matched to a gene. The germline V gene has CDR1 SGHRS and CDR2 YFSETQ. CDR3 in amino acids: CASSPTGGANIYNEQFF. Here the CDR3 DNA reads TGCGCCAGCAGCCCGACAGGGGGCGCGAATATCTACAATGAGCAGTTCTTC.

The chain is built from TRBV5-1 and TRBJ2-3; D possibly corresponds to TRBD2 (6 bases). Trimming stripped 3 bases from V and 2 bases from J, with 10 bases between. Germline V gives CDR1 SGHRS, CDR2 YFSETQ. CDR3 length: 14 residues. The chain's CDR3 is CASSWGLDTDTQYF. The CDR3 DNA is TGCGCCAGCAGCTGGGGACTTGACACAGATACGCAGTATTTT.

V gene TRBV3-1 (or the pseudogene TRBV3-2) combines with J gene TRBJ2-2; a possible D gene is TRBD1 (5 bases). Germline V gene sequence: CDR1 LGHDT, CDR2 YNNKEL (reference sequence). Trimming left V 7 bases short and J 4 bases short, with 25 bases between. CDR3 length: 18 residues. CDR3 in DNA: TGTGCCAGCACCACTGGACCCTTGGTCAGGGTGGGCACCGGGGAGCTGTTTTTT. Encoded protein: CASTTGPLVRVGTGELFF.

The rearrangement links TRBV18 to TRBJ1-1, with a tentative D call TRBD1 (6 bases). Germline CDR1 and CDR2: KGHSH and LQKENI. The CDR3 totals 15 residues. Trimming removed 6 bases from V and 1 base from J, with 15 bases in between. The CDR3 spells CASSLKTGGNTEAFF. CDR3 DNA sequence: TGTGCCAGCTCTTTAAAGACAGGAGGGAACACTGAAGCTTTCTTT.

V gene TRBV10-3 combines with J gene TRBJ1-2, with 9 positions matching TRBD1. Losses at the gene ends were 6 bases for V and 6 bases for J; bases not matched to a gene: 5. Germline loops: CDR1 ENHRY, CDR2 SYGVKD. This CDR3 comprises 13 residues. This CDR3 reads CAISRDRVDGYTF. The CDR3 DNA follows: TGTGCCATCAGCCGGGACAGGGTGGATGGCTACACCTTC.

The CDR3 is CATSDFKSSEQFF. CDR3 in DNA: TGTGCCACCAGTGATTTCAAGTCTAGTGAGCAGTTCTTC. The V and J genes are TRBV24-1 and TRBJ2-1, with D unresolved. Trimming left V 1 base short and J 9 bases short, with 9 bases between. The CDR3 extends over 13 amino acids. Germline CDR1 KGHDR, CDR2 SFDVKD.

The J gene is TRBJ2-3, the V gene TRBV18; D gene uncertain. The germline CDR1 and CDR2 sequences are KGHSH and LQKENI. This CDR3 has 13 amino acids. Trimming removed 3 bases from V and 6 bases from J, with 10 bases in between. The CDR3 DNA reads as TGTGCCAGCTCACCTTCCCTCCTGGATACGCAGTATTTT. It yields the protein CASSPSLLDTQYF.

The chain joins TRBV7-2 to TRBJ2-5; TRBD2 agrees at 7 bases. The length of the CDR3 is 14 residues. The germline CDR1 and CDR2 sequences are SGHTA and FQGNSA. Trimming cost V 1 base and J 2 bases; bases outside gene matches: 1. The CDR3 DNA reads TGTGCCAGCAGCTTAGACGGGAGGCAAGAGACCCAGTACTTC. Its translation is CASSLDGRQETQYF.

The V and J genes are TRBV5-8 and TRBJ2-7; 9 bases are shared with TRBD1. The germline CDR1 and CDR2 sequences are SGHTS and YDEGEE. The V and J ends lost 2 bases and 0 bases, in that order; junction bases with no gene match: 3. This CDR3 region has 15 residues. In DNA form, the CDR3 reads TGTGCCAGCAGCTTACCGGGACAGGGCTCCTACGAGCAGTACTTC. Translating gives CASSLPGQGSYEQYF.